The clone carrying this T cell receptor (beta chain) occurred a few times. The sample belongs to a study of patients and donors after allogeneic stem cell transplantation. TCRdb fed the RT-PCR reads into MiXCR, producing one record per CDR3 protein. In the table there are about 110,000 distinct CDR3 sequences, 35% of which are singletons. Trimming removed 2 bases from V and 1 base from J, with 6 bases in between. CDR3 length equals 14 residues. Germline lookup yields CDR1 MNHEY and CDR2 SVGAGI. This receptor was obtained from a human donor who was either an allogeneic HSCT recipient or a stem cell or donor lymphocyte infusion donor (not recorded which). It is not recorded whose cells these are; they may come from a transplant donor. V and J are TRBV6-5 and TRBJ1-5; possibly TRBD1 for D (6 bases). Sequencing was carried out using blood, either unsorted or a sorted T cell fraction (not recorded which). CDR3 nucleotides: TGTGCCAGCAGTTACGGACAGAGCAATCAGCCCCAGCATTTT. Amino acids: CASSYGQSNQPQHF.